This record concerns one TCR beta chain sequence. The record originates from a study of blood T cell repertoires in COVID-19. Generated by immunoSEQ multiplex PCR, the TCRdb table keeps only in-frame clones and is missing some. This sample has around 300,000 clones, with roughly 90% found just once. The V end lost 3 bases, the J end lost 4 bases, and 10 bases lay between the germline ends. The V gene's germline CDR1 is DFQATT and CDR2 SNEGSKA (reference sequence). The CDR3 has 12 residues. Sequences were obtained from peripheral blood. This sequence originates from a man aged 18 to 29 with active or convalescent COVID-19. The rearrangement joins TRBV20-1 to TRBJ2-7; weak D call: TRBD2 (5 bases). CDR3 bases: TGCAGTGCTAGTGGTCGGGGTTACGAGCAGTACTTC. Protein sequence: CSASGRGYEQYF.